The subject of this entry is one T cell receptor (beta chain). Its antigen is unknown. The data were obtained in a study of T cell responses to AZD1222 COVID-19 vaccine. Points from the study as a whole: Nearly half of unique spike-specific TCRs reportedly avoided B.1.351 and B.1.1.7 mutated regions.

This CDR3 is built from 13 residues. Sequencing was performed with immunoSEQ multiplex PCR; in TCRdb, only in-frame clones are kept and a portion is missing. The table includes some 99,000 clones, over 75% detected once. The source was peripheral blood, collected on day 0 of MenACWY control vaccination. V is TRBV21-1 and J is TRBJ1-2. TRBV21-1 is recorded as a pseudogene. This receptor was identified in an adult in good health. The CDR3, as DNA: TGTGCCAGCAGCAAGAGGGCAGGGTGGGGCTACACCTTC. Residues: CASSKRAGWGYTF.